One sample yielded the 19 T cell receptor beta chains listed below, sequenced in a study of T cells after yellow fever vaccination. TCRdb called the 5' RACE reads again in MiXCR, with one record for every CDR3 protein. The table lists a few hundred thousand distinct CDR3 sequences, 8.7% of them singletons, with around 17% in the top ten. This specimen consisted of PBMCs, obtained on the day of the first yellow fever vaccination. These receptors were obtained from a man aged 18-30 years who received the YFV17D yellow fever vaccine.

This sequence joins TRBV20-1 and TRBJ1-2; tentative D call: TRBD1 (5 bases). The germline V gene encodes CDR1 DFQATT and CDR2 SNEGSKA (reference sequence). Between the trimmed V and J ends, which lost 6 bases and 3 bases, there was a span of 17 bases. CDR3 size: 14 residues. In nucleotides, the CDR3 is TGCAGTGCCACGGGGACCGCGGTGGACTATGGCTACACCTTC. It is translated as CSATGTAVDYGYTF.

The V gene is TRBV12-3 or TRBV12-4, the J gene TRBJ1-1, with D unclear. The germline V and J ends were trimmed by 2 bases and 3 bases, with 7 bases remaining between them. This CDR3 is built from 13 residues. The CDR3 here is CASSLSQYTEAFF. The CDR3 DNA sequence: TGTGCCAGCAGTTTAAGTCAGTACACTGAAGCTTTCTTT.

This clonotype showed up just a few times. The chain recombines TRBV6-4 with TRBJ2-1; 7 bases match TRBD2. The germline V gene has CDR1 MRHNA and CDR2 SNTAGT. After removal of 10 bases from V and 0 bases from J, the junction contained 6 bases not matched to a gene. This CDR3 has 14 residues. CDR3 nucleotides: TGTGCCACCAGAAGGACTAGCTCCTACAATGAGCAGTTCTTC. Translating gives CATRRTSSYNEQFF.

The chain has TRBV5-1 and TRBJ1-4; the D is unclear. The ends were cut back, 1 base at V and 5 bases at J, with 12 bases in the middle. The germline V gene has CDR1 SGHRS and CDR2 YFSETQ. The length of the CDR3 is 15 residues. CDR3 coding DNA: TGCGCCAGCAGCTTGCGCGGACGGGTGAATGAAAAACTGTTTTTT. Amino acids: CASSLRGRVNEKLFF.

This rearrangement joins TRBV20-1 to TRBJ1-4; D is unclear. Germline CDR1 and CDR2: DFQATT and SNEGSKA (reference sequence). This CDR3 spans 12 amino acids. Trimming pared 0 bases from V and 10 bases from J, leaving 9 bases between. The CDR3 protein is CSARDTPGKLFF. The CDR3 DNA is TGCAGTGCTAGAGATACCCCAGGAAAACTGTTTTTT.

This clonotype was counted only a few times. This chain uses TRBV28 with TRBJ2-5; 8 bases are a match to TRBD2. The germline gives CDR1 MDHEN, CDR2 SYDVKM. The CDR3 totals 14 residues. The V and J ends lost 2 bases and 7 bases, in that order; junction bases with no gene match: 6. The CDR3 sequence is CASSLASGRGTQYF. For the CDR3, the DNA is TGTGCCAGCAGTTTAGCTAGCGGGCGGGGGACCCAGTACTTC.

The V call is TRBV7-2, the J call TRBJ2-7, with TRBD2 matching over 8 bases. V lost 2 bases and J lost 2; bases outside the gene matches: 2. Germline CDR1 reads SGHTA; CDR2 reads FQGNSA. The CDR3 is made up of 14 amino acids. As DNA, the CDR3 is TGTGCCAGCAGCTTAACGGGGGGGGCCTACGAGCAGTACGTC. Residues: CASSLTGGAYEQYV.

Only one count was recorded for this clonotype. Possible read error: a much larger clone is one base away. The V call is TRBV7-9, the J call TRBJ2-3, with TRBD1 identical over 7 bases. The CDR3 covers 14 residues. Germline CDR1 reads SEHNR; CDR2 reads FQNEAQ (reference sequence). For the CDR3, the DNA is TGTGCCAGCAGCTTTACAGGGGTCACAGATACGCAGTGTTTT. It specifies CASSFTGVTDTQCF.

This clonotype was picked up many times. The J gene is TRBJ2-2, the V gene TRBV4-3, with TRBD1 matching over 11 bases. CDR1 and CDR2 from the germline V gene are LGHNA and YSLEER. Trimming took 4 bases from V and 1 from J; bases not matched to a gene: 2. The CDR3 contains 16 residues. This chain's CDR3 is CASSRGTGGNTGELFF. CDR3 DNA: TGCGCCAGCAGCCGCGGGACAGGGGGGAACACCGGGGAGCTGTTTTTT.

The chain couples TRBV6-2 or TRBV6-3 to TRBJ2-1; D gene ambiguous. V lost 2 bases and J lost 4, with 6 bases in between. This CDR3 has 13 amino acids. The germline V gene has CDR1 MNHEY and CDR2 SVGEGT. DNA for the CDR3: TGTGCCAGCAGTTACAGAGGATACAATGAGCAGTTCTTC. Translated, it gives CASSYRGYNEQFF.

This clonotype appeared a few times. The chain carries TRBV13 and TRBJ2-7; D is uncertain. Germline-derived CDR1 and CDR2 are PRHDT and FYEKMQ (reference sequence). CDR3 length equals 14 residues. The ends were cut back, 3 bases at V and 0 bases at J, with 9 bases in the middle. CDR3 residues: CASSLWELSYEQYF. The CDR3 DNA follows: TGTGCCAGCAGCTTGTGGGAACTCTCCTACGAGCAGTACTTC.

This chain's CDR3 is CASSLAWDRVTYEQYF. The CDR3 DNA sequence: TGTGCCAGCAGCTTAGCGTGGGACAGGGTGACCTACGAGCAGTACTTC. The rearrangement links TRBV7-9 to TRBJ2-7, with TRBD1 matching 9 bases. V shed 0 bases, J shed 2 bases, and the junction held 5 bases outside the gene matches. The germline CDR1 and CDR2 sequences are SEHNR and FQNEAQ (reference sequence). This CDR3 is built from 16 residues.

This clonotype was recorded a few times. The chain uses TRBV28 and TRBJ2-2, with D perhaps TRBD2 (5 bases). The CDR3 contains 15 residues. Trimming cost V 2 bases and J 6 bases, with 13 bases left between them. Germline V gene sequence: CDR1 MDHEN, CDR2 SYDVKM. Written as DNA, the CDR3 is TGTGCCAGCAGTTTACGAGGGAAGAGACCCGGGGAGCTGTTTTTT. It is translated as CASSLRGKRPGELFF.

The chain couples TRBV5-1 to TRBJ2-5, with 15 bases fitting TRBD2. From germline, CDR1 is SGHRS and CDR2 YFSETQ. CDR3 length equals 19 residues. After removal of 2 bases from V and 2 bases from J, the junction contained 10 bases not matched to a gene. As DNA, the CDR3 is TGCGCCAGCAGCTTCGGACTAGCGGGGGGGCGGTCGAGTCAAGAGACCCAGTACTTC. This encodes CASSFGLAGGRSSQETQYF.

This chain uses TRBV2 with TRBJ2-7; TRBD1 matches at 7 bases. V dropped 4 bases and J dropped 7; count of bases not matched to a gene: 10. The CDR3 spans 14 residues. CDR1 and CDR2 (germline): SNHLY, FYNNEI. CDR3 amino acids: CASSGTGWVWEQYF. The CDR3 coding sequence is TGTGCCAGCAGTGGGACAGGATGGGTATGGGAGCAGTACTTC.

This clonotype turned up a few times. This chain connects TRBV11-2 to TRBJ2-2; TRBD1 aligns across 12 bases. CDR1 and CDR2 (germline): SGHAT, FQNNGV. V was clipped by 5 bases and J by 9 bases; unmatched bases: 4. The CDR3 length is 14 residues. CDR3 nucleotide sequence: TGTGCCAGCAGCCCAGGGACAGGGGGCAGGGAGCTGTTTTTT. It translates to CASSPGTGGRELFF.

V gene TRBV25-1 combines with J gene TRBJ1-1; 7 bases agree with TRBD1. J lost 4 bases, V lost 3 bases, and 8 bases had no gene match. The CDR3 spans 15 residues. CDR1 and CDR2 from the germline V gene are MGHDK and SYGVNS. In DNA form, the CDR3 reads TGTGCCAGCAGTGATTGGACAGGTATTGGCACTGAAGCTTTCTTT. Amino acid sequence: CASSDWTGIGTEAFF. Full variable domain (rest looked up from reference TRBV25-1 and TRBJ1-1): EADIYQTPRYLVIGTGKKITLECSQTMGHDKMYWYQQDPGMELHLIHYSYGVNSTEKGDLSSESTVSRIRTEHFPLTLESARPSHTSQYLCASSDWTGIGTEAFFGQGTRLTVV.

This clonotype was counted many times. This rearrangement joins TRBV5-5 to TRBJ2-2; no definite D call. This CDR3 is built from 13 residues. Germline CDR1 SGHKS, CDR2 YYEKEE (reference sequence). V was pared by 4 bases and J by 7 bases, with 11 bases between. CDR3 in amino acids: CASSREWGGELFF. The CDR3, as DNA: TGTGCCAGCAGCAGGGAATGGGGCGGGGAGCTGTTTTTT.

The chain links TRBV28 to TRBJ2-1, with D perhaps given as TRBD1 or TRBD2 (6 bases each). V was cut by 3 bases and J by 8 bases, with 17 bases left in between. Germline assignment: CDR1 MDHEN and CDR2 SYDVKM. The CDR3 length is 15 residues. CDR3 DNA: TGTGCCAGCAGTTTGGAGGGTGCCAGGGGCCATGAGCAGTTCTTC. Protein product: CASSLEGARGHEQFF.